This TCR beta chain was found in a study of blood T cell repertoires in COVID-19. The assay was immunoSEQ multiplex PCR, and TCRdb's table has in-frame clones only and misses some. The data show tens of thousands of clones, 70% to 90% seen once. V shed 0 bases and J 4 bases; nucleotides not matched to a gene: 5. The CDR3 covers 15 residues. Germline assignment: CDR1 SGHRS and CDR2 YFSETQ. The clonotype originates from a woman aged 80 or over in a cohort sampled during active or convalescent COVID-19. The rearrangement links TRBV5-1 to TRBJ2-3; 7 nucleotides line up with TRBD1. Sequenced material: peripheral blood. The CDR3 coding sequence is TGCGCCAGCAGCTTGGAGGGGGCCGCCCCAGATACGCAGTATTTT. Its translation is CASSLEGAAPDTQYF.